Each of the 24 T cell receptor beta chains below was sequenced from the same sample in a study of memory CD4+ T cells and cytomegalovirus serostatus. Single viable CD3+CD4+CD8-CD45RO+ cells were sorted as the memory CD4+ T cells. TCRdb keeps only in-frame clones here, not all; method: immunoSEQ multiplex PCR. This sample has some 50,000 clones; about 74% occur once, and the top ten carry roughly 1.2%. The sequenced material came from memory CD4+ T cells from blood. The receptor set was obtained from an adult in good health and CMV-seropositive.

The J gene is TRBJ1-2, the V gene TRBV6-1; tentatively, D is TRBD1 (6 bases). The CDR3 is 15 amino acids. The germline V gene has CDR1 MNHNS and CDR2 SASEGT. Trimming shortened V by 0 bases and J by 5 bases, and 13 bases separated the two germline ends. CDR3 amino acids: CASSEAGGFNYGYTF. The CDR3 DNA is TGTGCCAGCAGTGAAGCAGGGGGATTTAATTATGGCTACACCTTC.

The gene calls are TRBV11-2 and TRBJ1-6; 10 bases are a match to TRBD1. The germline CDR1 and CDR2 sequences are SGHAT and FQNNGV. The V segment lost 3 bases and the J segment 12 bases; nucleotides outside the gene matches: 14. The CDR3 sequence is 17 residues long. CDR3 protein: CASSFYKTGTGVLPLHF. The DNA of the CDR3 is TGTGCCAGCAGCTTTTACAAAACCGGGACAGGGGTCCTACCCCTCCACTTT.

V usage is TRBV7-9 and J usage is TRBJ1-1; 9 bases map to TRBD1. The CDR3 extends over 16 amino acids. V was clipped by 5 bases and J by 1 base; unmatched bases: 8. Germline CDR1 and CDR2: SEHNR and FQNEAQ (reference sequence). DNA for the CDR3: TGTGCCAGCAGCCGGGACAGGGTTTGGGAGAACACTGAAGCTTTCTTT. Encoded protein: CASSRDRVWENTEAFF.

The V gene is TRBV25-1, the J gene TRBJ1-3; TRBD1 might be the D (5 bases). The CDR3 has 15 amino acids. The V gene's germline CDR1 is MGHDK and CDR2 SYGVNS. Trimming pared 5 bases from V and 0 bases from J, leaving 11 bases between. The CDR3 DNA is TGTGCCAGCAGTTCGTGGGGGATCTCTGGAAACACCATATATTTT. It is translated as CASSSWGISGNTIYF.

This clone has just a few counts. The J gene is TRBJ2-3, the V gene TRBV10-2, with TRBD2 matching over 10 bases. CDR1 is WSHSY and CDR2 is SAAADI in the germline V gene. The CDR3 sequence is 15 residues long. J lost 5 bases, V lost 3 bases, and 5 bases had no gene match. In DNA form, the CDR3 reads TGCGCCAGCAGTGAAGGTAGCGGGGGGTTAGATACGCAGTATTTT. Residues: CASSEGSGGLDTQYF.

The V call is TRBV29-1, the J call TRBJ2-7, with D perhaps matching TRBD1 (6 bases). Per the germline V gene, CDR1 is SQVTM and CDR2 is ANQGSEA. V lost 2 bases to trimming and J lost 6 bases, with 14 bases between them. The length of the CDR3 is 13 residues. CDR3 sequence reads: CSVETGRYTEQYF. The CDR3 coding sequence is TGCAGCGTTGAAACAGGGAGATACACCGAGCAGTACTTC.

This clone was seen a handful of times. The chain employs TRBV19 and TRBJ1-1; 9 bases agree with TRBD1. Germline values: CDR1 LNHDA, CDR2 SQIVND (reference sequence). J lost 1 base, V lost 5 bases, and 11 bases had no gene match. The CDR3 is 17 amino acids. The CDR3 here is CASSPTGGAEENTEAFF. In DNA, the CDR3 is TGTGCCAGTAGTCCAACAGGGGGCGCCGAGGAGAACACTGAAGCTTTCTTT.

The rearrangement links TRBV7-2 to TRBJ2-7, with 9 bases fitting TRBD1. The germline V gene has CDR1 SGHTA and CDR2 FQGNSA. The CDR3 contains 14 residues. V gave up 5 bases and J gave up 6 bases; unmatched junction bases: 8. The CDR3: CASSRTPGQGEQYF. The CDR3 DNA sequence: TGTGCCAGCAGCCGCACCCCGGGACAGGGCGAGCAGTACTTC.

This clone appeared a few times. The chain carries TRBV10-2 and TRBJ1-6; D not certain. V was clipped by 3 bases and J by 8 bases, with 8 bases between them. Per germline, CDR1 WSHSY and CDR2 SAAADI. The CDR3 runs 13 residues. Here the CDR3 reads CASSERADSPLHF. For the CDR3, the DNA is TGCGCCAGCAGTGAAAGGGCCGATTCACCCCTCCACTTT.

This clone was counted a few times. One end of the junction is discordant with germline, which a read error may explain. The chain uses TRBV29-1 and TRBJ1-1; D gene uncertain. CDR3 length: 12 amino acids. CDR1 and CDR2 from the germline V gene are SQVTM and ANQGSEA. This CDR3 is CSVKETYTEAFF. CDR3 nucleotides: TGCAGCGTTAAAGAGACGTACACTGAAGCTTTCTTT.

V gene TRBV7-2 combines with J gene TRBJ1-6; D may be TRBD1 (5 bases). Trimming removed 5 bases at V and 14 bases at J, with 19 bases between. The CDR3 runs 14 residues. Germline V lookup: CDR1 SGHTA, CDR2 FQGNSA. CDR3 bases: TGTGCCAGCAGCACTAGGGGCTGGGGATTAGCCCTCCACTTT. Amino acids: CASSTRGWGLALHF.

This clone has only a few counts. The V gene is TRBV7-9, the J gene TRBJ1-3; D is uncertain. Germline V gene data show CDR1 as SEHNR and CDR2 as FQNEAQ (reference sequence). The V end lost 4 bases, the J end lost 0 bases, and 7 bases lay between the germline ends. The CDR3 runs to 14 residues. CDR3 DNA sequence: TGTGCCAGCAGCTCCGGGTACTCTGGAAACACCATATATTTT. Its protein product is CASSSGYSGNTIYF. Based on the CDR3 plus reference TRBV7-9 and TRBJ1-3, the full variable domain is DTGVSQNPRHKITKRGQNVTFRCDPISEHNRLYWYRQTLGQGPEFLTYFQNEAQLEKSRLLSDRFSAERPKGSFSTLEIQRTEQGDSAMYLCASSSGYSGNTIYFGEGSWLTVV.

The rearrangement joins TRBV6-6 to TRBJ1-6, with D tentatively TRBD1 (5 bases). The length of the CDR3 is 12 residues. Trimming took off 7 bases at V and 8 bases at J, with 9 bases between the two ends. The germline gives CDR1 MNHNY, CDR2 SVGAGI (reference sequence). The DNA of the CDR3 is TGTGCCAGCAAACAGGCGGATTCACCCCTCCACTTT. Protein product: CASKQADSPLHF.

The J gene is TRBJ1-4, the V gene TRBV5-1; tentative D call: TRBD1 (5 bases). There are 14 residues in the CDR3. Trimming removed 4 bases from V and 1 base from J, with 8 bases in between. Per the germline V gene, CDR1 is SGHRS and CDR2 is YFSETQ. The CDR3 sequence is CASSPGRTNEKLFF. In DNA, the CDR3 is TGCGCCAGCAGCCCGGGACGAACTAATGAAAAACTGTTTTTT.

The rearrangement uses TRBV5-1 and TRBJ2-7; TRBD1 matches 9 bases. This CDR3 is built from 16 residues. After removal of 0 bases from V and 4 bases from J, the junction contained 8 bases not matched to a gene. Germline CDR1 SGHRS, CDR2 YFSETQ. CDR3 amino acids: CASSLGPTGGMYEQYF. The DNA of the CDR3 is TGCGCCAGCAGCTTGGGCCCGACAGGGGGAATGTACGAGCAGTACTTC.

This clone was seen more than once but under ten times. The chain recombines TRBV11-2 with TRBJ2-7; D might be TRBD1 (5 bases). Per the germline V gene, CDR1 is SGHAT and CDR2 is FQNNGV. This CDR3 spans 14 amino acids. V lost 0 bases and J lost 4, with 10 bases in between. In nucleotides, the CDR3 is TGTGCCAGCAGCTTAGATCCCTCAGGGTACGAGCAGTACTTC. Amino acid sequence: CASSLDPSGYEQYF.

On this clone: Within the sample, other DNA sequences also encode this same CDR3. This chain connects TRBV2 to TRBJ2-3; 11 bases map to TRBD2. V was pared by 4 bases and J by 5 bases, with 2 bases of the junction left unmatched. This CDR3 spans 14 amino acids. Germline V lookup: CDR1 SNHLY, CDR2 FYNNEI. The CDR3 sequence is CASSVSGGEDTQYF. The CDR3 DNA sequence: TGTGCCAGCAGTGTTAGCGGGGGGGAAGATACGCAGTATTTT.

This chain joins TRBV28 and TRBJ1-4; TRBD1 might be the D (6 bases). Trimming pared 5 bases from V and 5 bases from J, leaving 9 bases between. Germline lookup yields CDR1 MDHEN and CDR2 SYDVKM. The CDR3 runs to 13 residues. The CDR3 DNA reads TGTGCCAGCAGTCGGACAGACAATGAAAAACTGTTTTTT. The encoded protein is CASSRTDNEKLFF.

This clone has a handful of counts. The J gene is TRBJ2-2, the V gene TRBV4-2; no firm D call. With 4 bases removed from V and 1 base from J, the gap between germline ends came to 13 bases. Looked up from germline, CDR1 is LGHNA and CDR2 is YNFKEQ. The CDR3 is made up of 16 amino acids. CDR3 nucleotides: TGTGCCAGCAGCCCGGCCCGTTTTGGGAACACCGGGGAGCTGTTTTTT. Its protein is CASSPARFGNTGELFF.

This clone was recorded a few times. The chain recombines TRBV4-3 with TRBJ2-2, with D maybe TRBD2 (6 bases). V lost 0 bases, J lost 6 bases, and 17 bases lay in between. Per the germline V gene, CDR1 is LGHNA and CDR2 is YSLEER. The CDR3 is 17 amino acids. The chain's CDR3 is CASSQDQNAGEAGELFF. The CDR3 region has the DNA TGCGCCAGCAGCCAAGATCAGAACGCCGGGGAGGCCGGGGAGCTGTTTTTT.

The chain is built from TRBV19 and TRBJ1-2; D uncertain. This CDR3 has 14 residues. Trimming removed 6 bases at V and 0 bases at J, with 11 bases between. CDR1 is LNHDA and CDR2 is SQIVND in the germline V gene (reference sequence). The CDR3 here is CASRRSPTNYGYTF. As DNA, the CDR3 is TGTGCCAGTAGACGGTCACCAACTAACTATGGCTACACCTTC.

The CDR3, as DNA: TGTGCCAGCAGTATCAACAGGTTCGACGAGCAGTACTTC. It yields the protein CASSINRFDEQYF. The chain recombines TRBV2 with TRBJ2-7; D might be TRBD1 (5 bases). V lost 5 bases and J 5 bases, leaving 13 bases between the germline ends. This CDR3 comprises 13 residues. CDR1 and CDR2 (germline): SNHLY, FYNNEI.

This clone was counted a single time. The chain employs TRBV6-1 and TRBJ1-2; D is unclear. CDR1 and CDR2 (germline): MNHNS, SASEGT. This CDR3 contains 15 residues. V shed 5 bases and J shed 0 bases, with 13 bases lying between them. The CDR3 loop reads CASSSRTPTNYGYTF. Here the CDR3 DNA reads TGTGCCAGCAGTTCTCGGACGCCCACTAACTATGGCTACACCTTC.

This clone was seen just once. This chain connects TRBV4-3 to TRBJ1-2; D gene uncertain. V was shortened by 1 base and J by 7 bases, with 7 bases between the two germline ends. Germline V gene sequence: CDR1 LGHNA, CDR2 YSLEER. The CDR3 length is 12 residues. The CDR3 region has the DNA TGCGCCAGCAGCCAAGGACCCTCTGGCTACACCTTC. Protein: CASSQGPSGYTF.